This entry lists 4 T cell receptor beta chains sequenced from one sample in a study of T cell repertoires in cytomegalovirus infection. MiXCR was run by TCRdb on the reads, yielding one entry per CDR3 protein. The table records around 630,000 distinct CDR3 sequences, 24% of them present only once. Input material: CD8+ T cells from PBMCs. These receptors all stem from a human donor in good health (CMV status not recorded). Some clones in this sample may be carry-over from other donors' samples.

In this sample, this clonotype turned up a few times. The rearrangement uses TRBV12-3 or TRBV12-4 and TRBJ1-2; 7 bases fit TRBD1. The CDR3 has 15 residues. J gave up 6 bases and V 1 base, and 8 bases lay outside the gene matches. DNA for the CDR3: TGTGCCAGCAGTTTAGTCGCCGGGACAGTCCATGGCTACACCTTC. This sequence encodes CASSLVAGTVHGYTF.

This clonotype was counted between two and nine times. The chain uses TRBV28 and TRBJ1-6, with no clear D. CDR1 and CDR2 from the germline V gene are MDHEN and SYDVKM. The CDR3 length is 14 residues. Trimming shortened V by 1 base and J by 5 bases, and 6 bases separated the two germline ends. CDR3 amino acids: CASSLSQDNSPLHF. DNA of the CDR3: TGTGCCAGCAGTTTATCTCAGGATAATTCACCCCTCCACTTT.

The chain carries TRBV3-1 and TRBJ2-5; 9 bases are a match to TRBD2. Trimming removed 4 bases from V and 0 bases from J; junction bases left unmatched: 6. The CDR3 has 16 amino acids. CDR1 is LGHDT and CDR2 is YNNKEL in the germline V gene (reference sequence). The CDR3 reads CASSLSGGLDQETQYF. Here the CDR3 DNA reads TGTGCCAGCAGCCTTAGCGGGGGCTTAGACCAAGAGACCCAGTACTTC.

The chain links TRBV20-1 to TRBJ2-7, with 9 bases matching TRBD1. The CDR3 is 13 residues long. V was pared by 6 bases and J by 0 bases, with 3 bases of the junction left unmatched. Germline V lookup: CDR1 DFQATT, CDR2 SNEGSKA (reference sequence). DNA of the CDR3: TGCAGTGCCGGGACAGGGAGCTCCTACGAGCAGTACGTC. This gives the protein CSAGTGSSYEQYV.